This TCR beta chain appears in the sequencing data of a study of cytomegalovirus exposure and HLA in healthy donors. Turning to this clone: Its antigen is unidentified.

The PCR employed 60 Vbeta primers together with 13 Jbeta primers. Measured with immunoSEQ multiplex PCR; TCRdb has only the in-frame clones, and not every one. The table records approximately 200,000 clones, 65% to 90% of them present only once. Study-wide results and caveats: Cytomegalovirus-associated status was assigned to approximately 160 TCR beta chains. A likely sequencing artifact accounted for one observed cluster of highly shared sequence variants. In presence/absence analyses, roughly uniform sequencing depth across donors was assumed.

Germline CDR1 and CDR2: SGHRS and YFSETQ. The ends were cut back, 0 bases at V and 10 bases at J, with 22 bases in the middle. The length of the CDR3 is 16 residues. Nominally healthy donors provided the samples, though records likely missed some immune exposures. The rearrangement joins TRBV5-1 to TRBJ2-5; tentatively, D is TRBD2 (6 bases). The sequenced sample consisted of PBMCs. The TCR sequence derives from a girl aged 10-17 years in good health and CMV-seronegative. CDR3 amino acids: CASSLAGTRRVGDQYF. CDR3 nucleotides: TGCGCCAGCAGCTTGGCCGGGACTCGTAGAGTCGGTGACCAGTACTTC. Looking up the rest from reference TRBV5-1 and TRBJ2-5 gives the full variable domain: KAGVTQTPRYLIKTRGQQVTLSCSPISGHRSVSWYQQTPGQGLQFLFEYFSETQRNKGNFPGRFSGRQFSNSRSEMNVSTLELGDSALYLCASSLAGTRRVGDQYFGPGTRLLVL.